This is a list of T cell receptor beta chains from one sample in a study of kidney transplant recipient with SARS-CoV-2 infection. MiXCR, run by TCRdb on the reads, gives a single entry per CDR3 protein. In the table there are 200,000 to 300,000 distinct CDR3 sequences, 29% of which are singletons. The sequencing here drew on a blood sample, taken at baseline and on day 111 from a kidney transplant recipient. The receptors were gathered from a male patient aged 30 to 40 who had COVID-19 and was a kidney transplant recipient. The T cells may come from the graft donor. CDR3s include the opening cysteine and the closing phenylalanine or tryptophan. The order of the fields is V gene, D gene, J gene, clone size, CDR3 DNA, CDR3 protein. The D gene is left open where the match is weak. Clone size is shown for a subset of rows, as once, few, many or a class of expanded clone.

TRBV9,TRBD1,TRBJ2-5,NA,TGTGCCAGCAGCGATGGGACAGGAGGGGCGGAGACCCAGTACTTC,CASSDGTGGAETQYF
TRBV7-6,NA,TRBJ1-2,many,TGTGCCAGCAGCCCTACCGCTGAATCTCGAAAGACCTATGGCTACACCTTC,CASSPTAESRKTYGYTF
TRBV12-3/TRBV12-4,TRBD1,TRBJ1-1,many,TGTGCCAGCAGTTCACAGGGGGCACCTGAAGCTTTCTTT,CASSSQGAPEAFF
TRBV27,TRBD2,TRBJ2-7,many,TGTGCCAGCAGTGGTAGCGGGAGGTCCTACGAGCAGTACTTC,CASSGSGRSYEQYF
TRBV18,NA,TRBJ2-1,many,TGTGCCAGCTCACCACCGGCCAGGGTGAATGAGCAGTTCTTC,CASSPPARVNEQFF
TRBV8-2,NA,TRBJ1-2,many,TGTGGCAGTGTCATGAATGATAGCCGAAAGACCTATGGCTACACCTTC,CGSVMNDSRKTYGYTF
TRBV7-8,NA,TRBJ1-2,many,TGTGCCAGCAGCTGCCGTGAGTTTACCCGAAAGACCTATGGCTACACCTTC,CASSCREFTRKTYGYTF
TRBV7-3,NA,TRBJ2-3,NA,TGTGCCAGCAGCTTAGGCGGAATCCGCACAGATACGCAGTATTTT,CASSLGGIRTDTQYF
TRBV29-1,NA,TRBJ2-1,few,TGCAGCGTTGCCCCAGGGGACTACAATGAGCAGTTCTTC,CSVAPGDYNEQFF
TRBV9,NA,TRBJ2-2,few,TGTGCCAGCAGCGTAGAGGGGGGTCCCGGGGAGCTGTTTTTT,CASSVEGGPGELFF
TRBV6-9,NA,TRBJ1-2,many,TGTGCCAGCAGTGTCTCTGTGCCTTACGGAAAGACCTATGGCTACACCTTC,CASSVSVPYGKTYGYTF
TRBV15,NA,TRBJ1-2,many,TGTGCCACCAGCAGAGATAAGAAGCTTGATGCTAACTATGGCTACACCTTC,CATSRDKKLDANYGYTF
TRBV3-1,NA,TRBJ2-2,many,TGTGCCAGCAGCTCTCCACCTCCCATTTCAGGCTTGACCGGGGAGCTGTTTTTT,CASSSPPPISGLTGELFF
TRBV29-1,TRBD1,TRBJ1-1,many,TGCAGCGTTGACGGACAGGGTACAAGGTCTTTCTTT,CSVDGQGTRSFF
TRBV7-2,TRBD1,TRBJ1-1,many,TGTGCCAGCAGCTTCGCAGGGGGCACTGAAGCTTTCTTT,CASSFAGGTEAFF
TRBV5-5,TRBD2,TRBJ2-1,few,TGTGCCAGCAGCTTGGTGCAGCGGGAGGGCAATGAGCAGTTCTTC,CASSLVQREGNEQFF
TRBV4-1,NA,TRBJ1-4,many,TGCGCCAGCAACCCCGGGGGGGATGAAAAACTGTTTTTT,CASNPGGDEKLFF
TRBV2,NA,TRBJ2-7,many,TGTGCCAGCCACCCGGTCGAGCAGTACTTC,CASHPVEQYF
TRBV6-5,NA,TRBJ1-2,many,TGTGCCAGCAGTCCTATAGTGCCTTACGGAAAGACCTATGGCTACACCTTC,CASSPIVPYGKTYGYTF
TRBV9,NA,TRBJ1-6,many,TGTGCCAGCAGCGCCGCGACCTCTAATTCACCCCTCCACTTT,CASSAATSNSPLHF
TRBV4-2,TRBD1,TRBJ1-2,few,TGTGCCAGCAGCCAGGCTTCGGGACAGGAAATCTGTGGCTACACCTTC,CASSQASGQEICGYTF
TRBV9,NA,TRBJ1-2,many,TGTGCCAGCATCGCGACGTACTCAAGAAAGACCTATGGCTACACCTTC,CASIATYSRKTYGYTF
TRBV12-3/TRBV12-4,NA,TRBJ2-3,many,TGTGCCAGCAGTTTTTTGCGCACAGATACGCAGTATTTT,CASSFLRTDTQYF
TRBV3-1,TRBD1,TRBJ2-1,many,TGTGCCAGCAGCCAAGCGGGACAGGGGAGGAATGAGCAGTTCTTC,CASSQAGQGRNEQFF
TRBV20-1,TRBD2,TRBJ2-5,NA,TGCAGTGCTAGTCCTAGCGGGAGAGGGGAGACCCAGTACTTC,CSASPSGRGETQYF
TRBV10-3,NA,TRBJ2-3,NA,TGTGCCATCAGTGAGATGGAGTACGCAGATACGCAGTATTTT,CAISEMEYADTQYF
TRBV5-4,TRBD2,TRBJ2-1,many,TGTGCCAGCAGCTCGGGACTAGCGGGGGTCGGTAATGAGCAGTTCTTC,CASSSGLAGVGNEQFF
TRBV18,NA,TRBJ1-5,many,TGTGCCAGCTCACCACTTCAGGGGAATCAGCCCCAGCATTTT,CASSPLQGNQPQHF
TRBV20-1,NA,TRBJ1-2,NA,TGCAGTGCTATGAGTGGGCTGTTTCGAAAGACCTATGGCTACACCTTC,CSAMSGLFRKTYGYTF
TRBV5-3,NA,TRBJ1-2,few,TGTGCCAGAGACGGGGAAGTGGTGAGAAAGACCTATGGCTACACCTTC,CARDGEVVRKTYGYTF
TRBV5-4,NA,TRBJ1-4,many,TGTGCCAGCAGCTTAAAAACGACAGCAACTAATGAAAAACTGTTTTTT,CASSLKTTATNEKLFF
TRBV10-1,NA,TRBJ1-2,NA,TGCGCCAGCGGTAAGGGGTCAAGATCGCGAAAGACCTATGGCCACACCTTC,CASGKGSRSRKTYGHTF
TRBV7-6,NA,TRBJ1-2,few,TGTGCCAGCAGCAACATACGTGAATCTCGAAAGACCTATGGCTACACCTTC,CASSNIRESRKTYGYTF
TRBV12-5,NA,TRBJ1-2,many,TGTGCTAGTGGTACTTTGGCTTTGCAGGGAAAGACCTATGGCTACACCTTC,CASGTLALQGKTYGYTF
TRBV6-2/TRBV6-3,TRBD2,TRBJ2-1,NA,TGTGCCAGCAGTTACTCGTTGGACGTAGCGGGGTCGTGGTTCTTC,CASSYSLDVAGSWFF
TRBV5-8,NA,TRBJ2-7,many,TGTGCCAGCAGCCATCGTTGGGGGTACAGGAATTCGTACGAGCAGTACTTC,CASSHRWGYRNSYEQYF
TRBV6-9,NA,TRBJ1-2,many,TGTGCCAGCAGTTATAACCAGCCTTACGGAAAGACCTATGGCTACACCTTC,CASSYNQPYGKTYGYTF
TRBV4-3,TRBD1,TRBJ1-4,many,TGCGCCAGCAGCCAAGTTCGGAACAGGGGGAATGAAAAACTGTTTTTT,CASSQVRNRGNEKLFF
TRBV11-3,NA,TRBJ2-7,many,TGTGCCAGCAGCTTAGGGGGGGAGGCCTACGAGCAGTACTTC,CASSLGGEAYEQYF
TRBV29-1,NA,TRBJ2-7,many,TGCAGCGTTTTAGGCGGCATGGCAGGCTACGAGCAGTACTTC,CSVLGGMAGYEQYF
TRBV6-5,NA,TRBJ1-2,many,TGTGCCAGCAGTCGGGACTGGGAATGTAGAAAGACCTATGGCTACACCTTC,CASSRDWECRKTYGYTF
TRBV28,NA,TRBJ1-4,NA,TGTGCCAGCAGTCCATTCAGCCCAACCAATGAAAAACTGCTTTTT,CASSPFSPTNEKLLF
TRBV2,NA,TRBJ1-5,many,TGTGCCAGCAGTGGTGAGGGAGGCGGCAATCAGCCCCAGCATTTT,CASSGEGGGNQPQHF
TRBV19,NA,TRBJ1-2,many,TGTGCCAGTAGTAGGACTCGGACAAATCGAAAGACCTATGGCTACACCTTC,CASSRTRTNRKTYGYTF
TRBV11-1,NA,TRBJ2-2,many,TGTGCCAGCAGCTCGGCCCTAGCCGGTGGGGAGCTGTTTTTT,CASSSALAGGELFF
TRBV7-2,NA,TRBJ1-2,many,TGTGCCAGCAGCAAGCGTAACAGAGACGGAAAGACCTATGGCTACACCTTC,CASSKRNRDGKTYGYTF
TRBV2,NA,TRBJ2-3,NA,TGTGCCAGCAGGCTAGACCAAGATACGCAGTATTTT,CASRLDQDTQYF
TRBV4-3,TRBD1,TRBJ1-2,many,TGCGCCAGCAGCCAAGGACAGGGCGGCGAGGGCTACACCTTC,CASSQGQGGEGYTF
TRBV7-2,NA,TRBJ2-1,NA,TGTGCCAGCAGCCAATCACTTCGAGGCAGGGGATACTACAATGAGCAGTTCTTC,CASSQSLRGRGYYNEQFF
TRBV10-1,NA,TRBJ1-2,many,TGCGCCAGCAGTCATTTACCAAGATCGCGAAAGACCTATGGCTACACCTTC,CASSHLPRSRKTYGYTF
TRBV6-5,TRBD2,TRBJ2-1,many,TGTGCCAGCTCACGGGGGGGACGGCAGTTCTTC,CASSRGGRQFF
TRBV20-1,NA,TRBJ2-7,many,TGCAGTGCTAGAGGGACTCTAGACTACGAGCAGTACTTC,CSARGTLDYEQYF
TRBV18,TRBD1,TRBJ2-7,many,TGTGCCAGCTCACCGGGACAGGGGGCATCCTACGAGCAGTACTTC,CASSPGQGASYEQYF
TRBV11-1,NA,TRBJ1-2,many,TGTGCCAGCAGCGTCCTACTTAAGGCTGGAAAGACCTATGGCTACACCTTC,CASSVLLKAGKTYGYTF
TRBV5-1,TRBD2,TRBJ2-5,many,TGCGCCAGCAGCCTTGGGACTAGCGGAGAGACCCAGTACTTC,CASSLGTSGETQYF
TRBV18,TRBD1,TRBJ2-7,many,TGTGCCAGCTCACCGGACAGGGGTCGGTACTTC,CASSPDRGRYF
TRBV21-1,NA,TRBJ2-3,many,TGTGCCAGCAGTCATATAATAGCTACAGTCATGCAAGATACGCAGTATTTT,CASSHIIATVMQDTQYF
TRBV7-5,NA,TRBJ1-2,many,NA,CISVPECAIEVGKTYGYTF
TRBV19,NA,TRBJ1-5,many,TGTGCCAGTAGTAGAGCAGGGAATCAGCCCCAGCATTTT,CASSRAGNQPQHF